This T cell receptor beta chain comes out of a study of cytomegalovirus exposure and HLA in healthy donors. In its sample, this clone was seen once. Its antigen is currently unknown. The PCR employed 60 Vbeta primers together with 13 Jbeta primers. The assay was immunoSEQ multiplex PCR, and TCRdb's table has in-frame clones only and misses some. The table records around 150,000 clones, 79% of them present only once. Study findings and constraints: Most likely, a cluster of highly shared sequence variants arose as a sequencing artifact.

CDR1 and CDR2 from the germline V gene are MDHEN and SYDVKM. With 6 bases removed from V and 3 bases from J, the gap between germline ends came to 9 bases. The CDR3 is 13 amino acids. The chain links TRBV28 to TRBJ1-5; D is uncertain. This TCR was sampled from a human donor in good health. The sequenced material came from PBMCs. The CDR3 nucleotides are TGTGCCAGCAGAGAGAGTCACAATCAGCCCCAGCATTTT. Encoded protein: CASRESHNQPQHF. Combining the CDR3 with reference TRBV28 and TRBJ1-5 gives the whole variable domain DVKVTQSSRYLVKRTGEKVFLECVQDMDHENMFWYRQDPGLGLRLIYFSYDVKMKEKGDIPEGYSVSREKKERFSLILESASTNQTSMYLCASRESHNQPQHFGDGTRLSIL.